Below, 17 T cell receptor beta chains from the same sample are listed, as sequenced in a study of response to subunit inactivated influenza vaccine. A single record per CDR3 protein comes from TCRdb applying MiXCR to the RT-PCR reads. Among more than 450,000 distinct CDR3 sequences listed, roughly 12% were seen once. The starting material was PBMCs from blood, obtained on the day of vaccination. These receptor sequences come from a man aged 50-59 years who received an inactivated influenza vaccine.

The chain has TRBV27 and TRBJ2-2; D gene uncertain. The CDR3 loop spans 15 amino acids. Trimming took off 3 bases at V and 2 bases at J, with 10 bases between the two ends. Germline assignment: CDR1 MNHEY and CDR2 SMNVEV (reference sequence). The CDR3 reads CASSFVLTNTGELFF. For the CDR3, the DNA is TGTGCCAGCAGTTTCGTCTTGACTAACACCGGGGAGCTGTTTTTT.

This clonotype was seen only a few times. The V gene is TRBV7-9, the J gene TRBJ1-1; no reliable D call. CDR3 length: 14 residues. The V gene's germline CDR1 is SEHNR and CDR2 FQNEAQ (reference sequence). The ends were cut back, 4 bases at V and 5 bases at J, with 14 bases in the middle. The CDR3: CASSYGRVVTEAFF. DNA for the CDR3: TGTGCCAGCAGCTACGGACGGGTGGTAACTGAAGCTTTCTTT. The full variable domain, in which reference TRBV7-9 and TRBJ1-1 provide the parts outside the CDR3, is DTGVSQNPRHKITKRGQNVTFRCDPISEHNRLYWYRQTLGQGPEFLTYFQNEAQLEKSRLLSDRFSAERPKGSFSTLEIQRTEQGDSAMYLCASSYGRVVTEAFFGQGTRLTVV.

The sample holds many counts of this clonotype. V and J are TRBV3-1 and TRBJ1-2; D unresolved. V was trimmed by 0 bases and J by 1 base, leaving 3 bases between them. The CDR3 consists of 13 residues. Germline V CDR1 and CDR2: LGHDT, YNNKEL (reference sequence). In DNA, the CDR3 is TGTGCCAGCAGCCAAGACGGTAACTATGGCTACACCTTC. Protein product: CASSQDGNYGYTF.

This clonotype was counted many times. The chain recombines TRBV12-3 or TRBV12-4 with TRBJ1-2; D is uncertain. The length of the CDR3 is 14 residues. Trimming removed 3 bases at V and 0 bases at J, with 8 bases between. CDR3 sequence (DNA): TGTGCCAGCAGTTTGGCCAGCACTAACTATGGCTACACCTTC. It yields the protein CASSLASTNYGYTF.

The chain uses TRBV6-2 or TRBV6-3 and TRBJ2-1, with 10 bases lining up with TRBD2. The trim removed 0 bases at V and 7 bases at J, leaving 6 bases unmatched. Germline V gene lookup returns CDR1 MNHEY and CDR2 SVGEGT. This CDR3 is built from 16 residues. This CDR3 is CASSYSLAGVKNEQFF. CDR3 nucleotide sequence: TGTGCCAGCAGTTACTCCCTAGCGGGAGTAAAAAATGAGCAGTTCTTC.

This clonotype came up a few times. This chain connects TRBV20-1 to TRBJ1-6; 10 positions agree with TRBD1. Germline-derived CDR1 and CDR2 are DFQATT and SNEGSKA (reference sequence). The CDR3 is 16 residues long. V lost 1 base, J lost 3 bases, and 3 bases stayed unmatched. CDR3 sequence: CSARGDRGDYNSPLHF. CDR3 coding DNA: TGCAGTGCTAGAGGGGACAGGGGAGACTATAATTCACCCCTCCACTTT.

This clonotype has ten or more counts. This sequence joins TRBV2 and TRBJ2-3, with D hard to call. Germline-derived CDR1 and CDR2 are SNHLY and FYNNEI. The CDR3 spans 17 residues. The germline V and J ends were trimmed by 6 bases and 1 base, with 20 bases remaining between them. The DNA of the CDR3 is TGTGCCAGCAGGAACCCCTCCGGCGGTGGGGGCACAGATACGCAGTATTTT. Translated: CASRNPSGGGGTDTQYF.

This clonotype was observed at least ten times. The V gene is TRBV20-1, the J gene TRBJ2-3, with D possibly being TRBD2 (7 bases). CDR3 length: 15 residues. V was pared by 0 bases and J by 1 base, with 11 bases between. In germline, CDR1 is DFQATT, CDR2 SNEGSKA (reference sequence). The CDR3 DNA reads TGCAGTGCTAGAGATCTGGGGGGGCGCACAGATACGCAGTATTTT. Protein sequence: CSARDLGGRTDTQYF.

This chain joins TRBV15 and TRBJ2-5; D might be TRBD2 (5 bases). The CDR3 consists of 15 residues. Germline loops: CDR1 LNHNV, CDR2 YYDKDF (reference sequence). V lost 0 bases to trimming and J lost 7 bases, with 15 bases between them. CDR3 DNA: TGTGCCACCAGCAGAGATCTCGGGCTAGCATCGACCCAGTACTTC. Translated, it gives CATSRDLGLASTQYF.

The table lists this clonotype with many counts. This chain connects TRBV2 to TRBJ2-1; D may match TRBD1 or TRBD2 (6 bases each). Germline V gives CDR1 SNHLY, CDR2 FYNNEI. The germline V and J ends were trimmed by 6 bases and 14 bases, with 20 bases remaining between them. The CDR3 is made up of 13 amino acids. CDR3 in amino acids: CASRRGETGEEFF. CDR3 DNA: TGTGCCAGCAGGAGGGGGGAAACCGGGGAGGAGTTCTTC.

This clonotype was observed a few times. The DNA of the CDR3 is TGTGCCAGCAGTACCTCAGGTGGCGGGGAGCTGTTTTTT. Residues: CASSTSGGGELFF. This sequence joins TRBV25-1 and TRBJ2-2; D is undetermined. The germline CDR1 and CDR2 sequences are MGHDK and SYGVNS. Trimming left V 5 bases short and J 7 bases short, with 11 bases between. CDR3 length: 13 amino acids.

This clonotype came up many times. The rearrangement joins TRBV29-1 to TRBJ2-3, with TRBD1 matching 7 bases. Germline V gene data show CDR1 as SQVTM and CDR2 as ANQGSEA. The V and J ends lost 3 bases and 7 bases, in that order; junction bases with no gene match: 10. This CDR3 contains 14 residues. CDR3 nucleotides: TGCAGCGTTGACTACGGGACAGAGCTAAATACGCAGTATTTT. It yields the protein CSVDYGTELNTQYF.

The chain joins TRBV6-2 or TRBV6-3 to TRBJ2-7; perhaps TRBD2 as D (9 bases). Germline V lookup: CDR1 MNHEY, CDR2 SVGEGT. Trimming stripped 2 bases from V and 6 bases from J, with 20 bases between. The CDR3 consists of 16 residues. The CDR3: CASSYLAGRTGSEQYF. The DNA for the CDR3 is TGTGCCAGCAGTTACCTAGCGGGAAGGACAGGGTCCGAGCAGTACTTC.

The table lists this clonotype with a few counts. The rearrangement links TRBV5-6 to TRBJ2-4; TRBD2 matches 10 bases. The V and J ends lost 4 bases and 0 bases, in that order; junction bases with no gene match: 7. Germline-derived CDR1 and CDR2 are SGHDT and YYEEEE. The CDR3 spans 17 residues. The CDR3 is CASSLRTSGKAKNIQYF. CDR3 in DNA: TGTGCCAGCAGCCTCCGGACTAGCGGTAAAGCCAAAAACATTCAGTACTTC.

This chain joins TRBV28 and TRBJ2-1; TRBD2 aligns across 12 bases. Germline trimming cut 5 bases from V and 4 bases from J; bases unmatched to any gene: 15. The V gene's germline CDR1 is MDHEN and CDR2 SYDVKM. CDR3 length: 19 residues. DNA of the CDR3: TGTGCCAGCAGTCTACCTCTAGCGGGGGGGCCCCTCATATACAATGAGCAGTTCTTC. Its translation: CASSLPLAGGPLIYNEQFF.

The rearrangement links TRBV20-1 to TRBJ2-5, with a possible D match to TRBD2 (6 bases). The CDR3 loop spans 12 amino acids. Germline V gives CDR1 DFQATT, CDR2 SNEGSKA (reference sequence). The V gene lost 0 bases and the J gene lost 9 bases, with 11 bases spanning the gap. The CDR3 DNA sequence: TGCAGTGCTAGAGACGTGACTAGGCCCCAGTACTTC. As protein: CSARDVTRPQYF.

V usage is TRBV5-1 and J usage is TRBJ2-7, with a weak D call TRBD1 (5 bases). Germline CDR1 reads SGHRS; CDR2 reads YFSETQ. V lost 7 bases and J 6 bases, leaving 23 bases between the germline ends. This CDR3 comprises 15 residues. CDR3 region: CASPLLGQGWCEQYF. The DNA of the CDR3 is TGCGCCAGCCCACTCTTAGGCCAGGGATGGTGCGAGCAGTACTTC.